This T cell receptor beta chain was sequenced during a study of cytomegalovirus exposure and HLA in healthy donors. PCR amplification relied on 60 Vbeta primers (plus 13 Jbeta primers). Profiled with immunoSEQ multiplex PCR; TCRdb holds only in-frame clones, not every one. Here the sample spans about 160,000 clones, roughly 80% being singletons. Deletions cut 2 bases from V and 2 bases from J, with 4 bases between. Germline V lookup: CDR1 SNHLY, CDR2 FYNNEI. The CDR3 length is 13 residues. Sequencing used PBMCs. The J gene is TRBJ1-5, the V gene TRBV2, with no clear D. This TCR was recovered from a woman aged 40-49 years in good health and CMV-seronegative. The CDR3 loop reads CASSEIGNQPQHF. The DNA of the CDR3 is TGTGCCAGCAGTGAAATAGGCAATCAGCCCCAGCATTTT.